The T cell receptor (beta chain) described here comes from a study of beta chain features in type 1 diabetes. Study-wide findings and caveats: Cells expressing TCR highly could be over-represented by cDNA sequencing. Shorter TCRB CDR3s, moderately but significantly so, marked every one of the four CD4+ subsets in Type 1 diabetes patients.

Expressed TCRB transcripts got sequenced, as all isolated RNA was reverse transcribed. The data were produced by immunoSEQ multiplex PCR, yet TCRdb's version contains in-frame clones alone and is incomplete. The sample contains 970,000 or so clones, about a sixth of which appear only once. Germline V CDR1 and CDR2: SGHVS, FNYEAQ. Trimming cost V 4 bases and J 2 bases, with 23 bases left between them. The CDR3 length is 18 residues. A few counts support this clone. No antigen is known for it. Central memory, naive, regulatory and stem cell-like memory CD4+ cells were sorted by CD45RO/CCR7/CD25/CD127/CD95/CD27.

The source is a woman under 30 in good health. The sample consisted of naive CD4+ T cells from blood. The chain joins TRBV7-6 to TRBJ1-2, with a weak D call TRBD1 (6 bases). The CDR3 protein is CASSSTPSPRTANYGYTF. As DNA, the CDR3 is TGTGCCAGCAGCTCAACTCCTTCCCCACGGACAGCAAACTATGGCTACACCTTC.